This TCR beta chain was recorded in a study of blood T cells in healthy people across ages. Points on this clonotype: Its antigen remains unknown.

General study results and limits: Higher naive T cell percentage went strongly together with higher TCR beta diversity. Per-million-T-cell TCR beta diversity fell roughly linearly with age. The lack of PBMC sorting stopped any conclusive naive versus antigen-experienced comparison.

CDR3 size: 12 residues. The germline V gene encodes CDR1 SEHNR and CDR2 FQNEAQ (reference sequence). Deletions cut 7 bases from V and 8 bases from J, with 12 bases between. A second PCR of about 6 to 12 cycles used a sample-barcoded 5' primer and a J-beta primer mix. TCRdb analysed the 5' RACE reads with MiXCR anew, one entry per CDR3 protein. The sample carries roughly 1.5 million distinct CDR3 sequences, roughly two fifths recorded once. The TCR originated in a woman aged 18 to 35 in good health. Sample: blood. The chain recombines TRBV7-9 with TRBJ2-1, with D maybe TRBD2 (5 bases). The CDR3: CASKGDGYEQFF. The CDR3 nucleotides are TGTGCCAGCAAGGGAGACGGGTATGAGCAGTTCTTC.